The 30 T cell receptor beta chains below come from one sample, sequenced in a study of shared clonotypes between healthy human individuals. Libraries were prepared by immunoSEQ multiplex PCR; TCRdb keeps only in-frame clonotypes and omits some of them. The table includes 2 million to 2.5 million clones, 93% detected once. The specimen sequenced was naive CD4+ T cells from PBMCs. The subset denotes: CD45RA+ positively selected. Source of these receptors: a man between 18 and 35 years old in good health. Some clones in this sample may be carry-over from other donors' samples.

The chain links TRBV19 to TRBJ2-3; 11 bases align to TRBD1. The CDR3 consists of 14 residues. The germline V gene has CDR1 LNHDA and CDR2 SQIVND (reference sequence). With 6 bases clipped from V and 4 bases from J, the junction kept 3 bases outside the gene matches. Here the CDR3 reads CASSGTGGADTQYF. CDR3 in DNA: TGTGCCAGTAGCGGGACAGGGGGTGCAGATACGCAGTATTTT.

This clone was seen only a few times. This chain uses TRBV30 with TRBJ1-2; TRBD1 agrees at 7 bases. Germline values: CDR1 GTSNPN, CDR2 SVGIG (reference sequence). This CDR3 contains 12 residues. The junction had 3 bases not matched to a gene; V was cut back by 0 bases and J by 8 bases. The CDR3 spells CAWSVGQEGYTF. DNA of the CDR3: TGTGCCTGGAGTGTTGGACAGGAGGGCTACACCTTC.

V usage is TRBV2 and J usage is TRBJ2-7; TRBD1 matches at 9 bases. From germline, CDR1 is SNHLY and CDR2 FYNNEI. Trimming cost V 9 bases and J 5 bases; bases outside gene matches: 14. The CDR3 is 15 amino acids. In nucleotides, the CDR3 is TGTGCCAGTGCCCTAGGATCGGACAGGGGACACGAGCAGTACTTC. It codes for CASALGSDRGHEQYF.

The V gene is TRBV29-1, the J gene TRBJ2-1; D is unclear. The V and J ends lost 6 bases and 3 bases respectively, with 9 bases between them. Germline CDR1 SQVTM, CDR2 ANQGSEA. The CDR3 loop spans 12 amino acids. CDR3: CSVQRNYNEQFF. DNA for the CDR3: TGCAGCGTCCAGAGAAACTACAATGAGCAGTTCTTC.

About this clone itself: This sample also contains other DNA sequences that code for the same CDR3. This chain connects TRBV18 to TRBJ1-3, with TRBD1 identical over 7 bases. The CDR3 has 15 residues. V was clipped by 2 bases and J by 0 bases; unmatched bases: 1. The germline gives CDR1 KGHSH, CDR2 LQKENI. The CDR3 protein is CASSPDRVSGNTIYF. As DNA, the CDR3 is TGTGCCAGCTCACCAGACAGGGTCTCTGGAAACACCATATATTTT.

The chain has TRBV7-2 and TRBJ2-1; TRBD2 is a possible D gene (5 bases). The CDR3 contains 15 residues. The V gene lost 7 bases and the J gene lost 0 bases, with 13 bases spanning the gap. Germline V gene lookup returns CDR1 SGHTA and CDR2 FQGNSA. CDR3 coding DNA: TGTGCCAGCACCGCCCGGGGATACTCCTACAATGAGCAGTTCTTC. Its translation: CASTARGYSYNEQFF.

As regards this clone: Other nucleotide sequences from this sample produce the same CDR3. The chain carries TRBV19 and TRBJ1-1; perhaps TRBD1 as D (5 bases). V lost 3 bases to trimming and J lost 1 base, with 9 bases between them. From germline, CDR1 is LNHDA and CDR2 SQIVND (reference sequence). This CDR3 spans 14 amino acids. CDR3 region: CASSIGTANTEAFF. CDR3 sequence (DNA): TGTGCCAGTAGTATCGGGACGGCGAACACTGAAGCTTTCTTT.

The rearrangement uses TRBV10-3 and TRBJ1-4; D possibly corresponds to TRBD1 (6 bases). The germline V and J ends were trimmed by 2 bases and 10 bases, with 14 bases remaining between them. This CDR3 contains 14 residues. Germline V gives CDR1 ENHRY, CDR2 SYGVKD. The CDR3 loop reads CAISESTGRGKLFF. DNA for the CDR3: TGTGCCATCAGTGAGAGTACAGGGAGGGGAAAACTGTTTTTT.

The V call is TRBV19, the J call TRBJ1-1; D is ambiguous. The CDR3 covers 14 residues. With 6 bases removed from V and 5 bases from J, the gap between germline ends came to 16 bases. Per germline, CDR1 LNHDA and CDR2 SQIVND (reference sequence). DNA for the CDR3: TGTGCCAGTAGGCTAGGACTAAGGGAAACTGAAGCTTTCTTT. Its translation: CASRLGLRETEAFF.

The V gene is TRBV30, the J gene TRBJ2-7; 8 bases fit TRBD1. The length of the CDR3 is 15 residues. Losses at the gene ends were 5 bases for V and 1 base for J; bases not matched to a gene: 10. Germline lookup yields CDR1 GTSNPN and CDR2 SVGIG (reference sequence). CDR3 in DNA: TGTGCCTGGGGAAAGCGAGGACAGGGATCCTACGAGCAGTACTTC. It codes for CAWGKRGQGSYEQYF.

The chain has TRBV5-5 and TRBJ1-4; 10 bases fit TRBD1. Per the germline V gene, CDR1 is SGHKS and CDR2 is YYEKEE (reference sequence). The CDR3 extends over 14 amino acids. The ends lost 2 bases at V and 8 bases at J; junction bases unmatched: 3. CDR3 DNA sequence: TGTGCCAGCAGCTTTGGACAGGGGGAGGAAAAACTGTTTTTT. Amino acids: CASSFGQGEEKLFF.

V gene TRBV7-8 combines with J gene TRBJ1-3, with 9 positions matching TRBD1. Germline trimming cut 5 bases from V and 0 bases from J; bases unmatched to any gene: 5. This CDR3 has 16 residues. The V gene's germline CDR1 is SGHVS and CDR2 FQNEAQ. The CDR3 DNA is TGTGCCAGCAGCCAAGGACAGGGGCTCTCTGGAAACACCATATATTTT. Translation: CASSQGQGLSGNTIYF.

This clone was seen a few times. The rearrangement links TRBV30 to TRBJ2-7; TRBD2 matches at 12 bases. Germline trimming cut 8 bases from V and 6 bases from J; bases unmatched to any gene: 23. CDR1 is GTSNPN and CDR2 is SVGIG in the germline V gene (reference sequence). This CDR3 has 18 amino acids. The CDR3 sequence: CALLGGRHVLAGGSEQYF. CDR3 coding DNA: TGTGCCCTGCTCGGTGGGCGGCACGTACTAGCGGGAGGCAGCGAGCAGTACTTC.

The sample holds one count of this clone. V gene TRBV7-2 combines with J gene TRBJ2-7; tentative D call: TRBD1 (5 bases). V lost 3 bases and J lost 2, with 14 bases in between. The germline V gene encodes CDR1 SGHTA and CDR2 FQGNSA. The CDR3 is 15 residues long. The CDR3 protein is CASSFGSGNTYEQYF. The CDR3 DNA sequence: TGTGCCAGCAGCTTCGGCTCAGGGAATACCTACGAGCAGTACTTC.

Turning to this clone: The same CDR3 is also encoded by other DNA sequences in this sample. The V and J genes are TRBV5-1 and TRBJ2-7, with 7 positions matching TRBD1. The ends lost 2 bases at V and 0 bases at J; junction bases unmatched: 2. Germline-derived CDR1 and CDR2 are SGHRS and YFSETQ. CDR3 length: 14 amino acids. CDR3 bases: TGCGCCAGCAGCTTAACAGGGGACTCCTACGAGCAGTACTTC. Translating it yields CASSLTGDSYEQYF. Supplemented by reference TRBV5-1 and TRBJ2-7, the full variable domain reads KAGVTQTPRYLIKTRGQQVTLSCSPISGHRSVSWYQQTPGQGLQFLFEYFSETQRNKGNFPGRFSGRQFSNSRSEMNVSTLELGDSALYLCASSLTGDSYEQYFGPGTRLTVT.

The J gene is TRBJ1-4, the V gene TRBV18; TRBD1 might be the D (6 bases). Deletions cut 2 bases from V and 7 bases from J, with 17 bases between. The V gene's germline CDR1 is KGHSH and CDR2 LQKENI. The CDR3 loop spans 16 amino acids. CDR3 residues: CASSPMRGQGGEKLFF. The DNA for the CDR3 is TGTGCCAGCTCACCAATGCGGGGGCAGGGCGGTGAAAAACTGTTTTTT.

The rearrangement uses TRBV5-1 and TRBJ2-5; 10 positions agree with TRBD2. This CDR3 has 14 residues. The germline CDR1 and CDR2 sequences are SGHRS and YFSETQ. V gave up 5 bases and J gave up 8 bases; unmatched junction bases: 9. CDR3 protein: CASRSGLAGDTQYF. The CDR3 DNA follows: TGCGCCAGCAGGTCGGGGCTAGCGGGAGATACCCAGTACTTC.

The CDR3 DNA reads TGTGCCAGCAGTTTAACTAGCGGGAATAAAGATACGCAGTATTTT. This translates into CASSLTSGNKDTQYF. This chain links TRBV28 with TRBJ2-3; TRBD2 aligns across 10 bases. V was clipped by 2 bases and J by 5 bases; unmatched bases: 4. The CDR3 extends over 15 amino acids. In germline, CDR1 is MDHEN, CDR2 SYDVKM.

This clone has just one count. V gene TRBV7-3 combines with J gene TRBJ2-3, with 7 bases aligning to TRBD1. V was pared by 2 bases and J by 6 bases, with 11 bases of the junction left unmatched. This CDR3 comprises 16 residues. CDR1 is SGHTA, CDR2 FQGTGA, per germline. CDR3 sequence reads: CASSLVLGGLADTQYF. The CDR3 bases are TGTGCCAGCAGCTTAGTTCTAGGGGGCTTGGCGGATACGCAGTATTTT.

The rearrangement links TRBV7-3 to TRBJ1-1; TRBD1 aligns across 8 bases. Germline trimming cut 6 bases from V and 7 bases from J; bases unmatched to any gene: 7. The germline V gene encodes CDR1 SGHTA and CDR2 FQGTGA. The length of the CDR3 is 13 residues. The CDR3 loop reads CASSTGGTNEAFF. As DNA, the CDR3 is TGTGCCAGCAGTACAGGGGGAACGAATGAAGCTTTCTTT.

The V call is TRBV5-1, the J call TRBJ1-1, with D uncertain. V lost 8 bases to trimming and J lost 0 bases, with 17 bases between them. The germline CDR1 and CDR2 sequences are SGHRS and YFSETQ. The length of the CDR3 is 15 residues. DNA for the CDR3: TGCGCCAGACCCCCATCGGCAGACTTGAACACTGAAGCTTTCTTT. Protein: CARPPSADLNTEAFF.

The chain combines TRBV7-7 with TRBJ2-2; D gene ambiguous. The CDR3 loop spans 15 amino acids. Germline V gene sequence: CDR1 SSHAT, CDR2 FNYEAQ (reference sequence). V lost 5 bases, J lost 4 bases, and 14 bases lay in between. The CDR3 DNA sequence: TGTGCCAGCAGCCCCTCTGGTTGGGGCACCGGGGAGCTGTTTTTT. It specifies CASSPSGWGTGELFF.

This rearrangement joins TRBV5-6 to TRBJ2-3; 8 nucleotides agree with TRBD2. V lost 4 bases and J lost 0; bases outside the gene matches: 7. In germline, CDR1 is SGHDT, CDR2 YYEEEE. The CDR3 length is 16 residues. CDR3 nucleotides: TGTGCCAGCAGCCCTCGGGGGGGACTGAGCACAGATACGCAGTATTTT. Translated: CASSPRGGLSTDTQYF.

V usage is TRBV4-3 and J usage is TRBJ2-2; perhaps TRBD1 as D (5 bases). Germline V gene lookup returns CDR1 LGHNA and CDR2 YSLEER. V was cut by 3 bases and J by 0 bases, with 11 bases left in between. CDR3 size: 16 residues. The CDR3 protein is CASSQTQVANTGELFF. The CDR3 bases are TGCGCCAGCAGCCAGACACAGGTCGCGAACACCGGGGAGCTGTTTTTT.

This chain connects TRBV30 to TRBJ2-5; weak D call: TRBD2 (5 bases). This CDR3 has 14 residues. The V and J ends lost 0 bases and 2 bases respectively, with 10 bases between them. Per germline, CDR1 GTSNPN and CDR2 SVGIG (reference sequence). This chain's CDR3 is CAWSVRTWQETQYF. As DNA, the CDR3 is TGTGCCTGGAGTGTCCGGACTTGGCAAGAGACCCAGTACTTC.

V usage is TRBV5-1 and J usage is TRBJ2-3, with D maybe TRBD2 (6 bases). The CDR3 covers 16 residues. Trimming cost V 1 base and J 7 bases, with 19 bases left between them. CDR1 and CDR2 (germline): SGHRS, YFSETQ. CDR3: CASSLLAVGSQNTQYF. The CDR3 nucleotides are TGCGCCAGCAGCTTGTTAGCGGTGGGGTCTCAGAATACGCAGTATTTT. Looking up the rest from reference TRBV5-1 and TRBJ2-3 gives the full variable domain: KAGVTQTPRYLIKTRGQQVTLSCSPISGHRSVSWYQQTPGQGLQFLFEYFSETQRNKGNFPGRFSGRQFSNSRSEMNVSTLELGDSALYLCASSLLAVGSQNTQYFGPGTRLTVL.

The rearrangement links TRBV11-1 to TRBJ1-1, with 7 bases aligning to TRBD1. Germline V gene sequence: CDR1 SGHAT, CDR2 FQDESV (reference sequence). V lost 5 bases, J lost 5 bases, and 14 bases stayed unmatched. This CDR3 is built from 16 residues. DNA for the CDR3: TGTGCCAGCAGCCCACTCAGACAGGGAGAAGGAACTGAAGCTTTCTTT. It is translated as CASSPLRQGEGTEAFF.

The chain has TRBV11-2 and TRBJ2-3; D unclear. Trimming took off 5 bases at V and 11 bases at J, with 17 bases between the two ends. The CDR3 is made up of 13 amino acids. Germline values: CDR1 SGHAT, CDR2 FQNNGV. CDR3 region: CASSHAQASKQYF. The CDR3 DNA reads as TGTGCCAGCAGCCATGCCCAGGCTAGTAAGCAGTATTTT.

The chain carries TRBV7-9 and TRBJ2-3, with D tentatively TRBD2 (5 bases). This CDR3 comprises 18 residues. Looked up from germline, CDR1 is SEHNR and CDR2 is FQNEAQ (reference sequence). V was cut by 4 bases and J by 0 bases, with 20 bases left in between. The CDR3: CASSSSFFPGYSTDTQYF. The CDR3 DNA reads as TGTGCCAGCAGCTCCTCCTTTTTTCCGGGATACAGCACAGATACGCAGTATTTT. Combining the CDR3 with reference TRBV7-9 and TRBJ2-3 gives the whole variable domain DTGVSQNPRHKITKRGQNVTFRCDPISEHNRLYWYRQTLGQGPEFLTYFQNEAQLEKSRLLSDRFSAERPKGSFSTLEIQRTEQGDSAMYLCASSSSFFPGYSTDTQYFGPGTRLTVL.

V is TRBV5-1 and J is TRBJ2-1, with D tentatively TRBD2 (6 bases). The CDR3 consists of 15 residues. Germline V gene lookup returns CDR1 SGHRS and CDR2 YFSETQ. V lost 3 bases and J 9 bases, leaving 19 bases between the germline ends. The CDR3 reads CASSSPSDITIEQFF. The CDR3 DNA follows: TGCGCCAGCAGCTCCCCTAGCGACATCACAATTGAGCAGTTCTTC.